This T cell receptor (beta chain) was recovered during a study of control samples from healthy donors and cancer patients. From germline, CDR1 is MNHNS and CDR2 SASEGT. The CDR3 runs 13 residues. With 2 bases removed from V and 2 bases from J, the gap between germline ends came to 4 bases. The method was immunoSEQ multiplex PCR; TCRdb's version includes in-frame clones alone and lacks a portion of them. Of about 110,000 clones in the sample, 90% were seen once. The clonotype comes from a human donor in good health. The donor label of this sample is uncertain. This rearrangement joins TRBV6-1 to TRBJ1-5; no clear D. The specimen sequenced was blood. This CDR3 reads CASSEIGNQPQHF. CDR3 bases: TGTGCCAGCAGTGAAATTGGCAATCAGCCCCAGCATTTT.